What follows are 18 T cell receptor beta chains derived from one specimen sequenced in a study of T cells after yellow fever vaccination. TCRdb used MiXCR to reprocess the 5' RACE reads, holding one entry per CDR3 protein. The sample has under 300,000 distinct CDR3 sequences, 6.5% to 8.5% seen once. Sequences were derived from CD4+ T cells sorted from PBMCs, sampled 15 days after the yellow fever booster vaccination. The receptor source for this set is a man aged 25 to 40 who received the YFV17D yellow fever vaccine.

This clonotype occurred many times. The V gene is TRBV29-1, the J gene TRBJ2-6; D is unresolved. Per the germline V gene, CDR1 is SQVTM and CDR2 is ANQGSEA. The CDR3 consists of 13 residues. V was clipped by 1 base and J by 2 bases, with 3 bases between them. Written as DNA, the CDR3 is TGCAGCGTTGAAGTCACTGGGGCCAACGTCCTGACTTTC. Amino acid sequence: CSVEVTGANVLTF.

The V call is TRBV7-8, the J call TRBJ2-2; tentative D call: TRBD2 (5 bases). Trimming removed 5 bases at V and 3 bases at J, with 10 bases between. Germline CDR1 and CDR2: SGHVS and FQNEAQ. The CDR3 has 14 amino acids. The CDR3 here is CASSVRTHTGELFF. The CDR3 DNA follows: TGTGCCAGCAGCGTACGGACTCACACCGGGGAGCTGTTTTTT.

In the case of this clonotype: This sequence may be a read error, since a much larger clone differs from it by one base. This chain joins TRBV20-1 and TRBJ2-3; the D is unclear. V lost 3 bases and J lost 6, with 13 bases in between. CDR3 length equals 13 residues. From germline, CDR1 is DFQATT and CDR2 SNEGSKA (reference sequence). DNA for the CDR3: TGCAGTGCTAGCGGGCCTAGGACGGATACGCAGTATTTT. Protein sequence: CSASGPRTDTQYF.

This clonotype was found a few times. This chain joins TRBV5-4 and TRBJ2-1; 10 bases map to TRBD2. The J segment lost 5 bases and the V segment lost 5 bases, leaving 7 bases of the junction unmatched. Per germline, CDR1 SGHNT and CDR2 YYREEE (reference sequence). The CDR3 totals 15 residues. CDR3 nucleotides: TGTGCCAGCAGACAAGGACTAGCGGAGGACAATGAGCAGTTCTTC. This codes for CASRQGLAEDNEQFF.

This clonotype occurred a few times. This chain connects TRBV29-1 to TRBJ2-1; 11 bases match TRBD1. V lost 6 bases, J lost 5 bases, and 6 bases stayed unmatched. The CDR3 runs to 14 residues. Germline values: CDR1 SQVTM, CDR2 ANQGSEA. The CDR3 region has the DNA TGCAGCGTGGCCGGGACAGGGGGGAACAATGAGCAGTTCTTC. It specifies CSVAGTGGNNEQFF.

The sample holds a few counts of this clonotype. In DNA, the CDR3 is TGTGCCAGCAGCGTAGCGCAGGGACTAGTCTCCTACAATGAGCAGTTCTTC. Encoded protein: CASSVAQGLVSYNEQFF. The chain links TRBV9 to TRBJ2-1; TRBD2 aligns across 8 bases. V lost 0 bases to trimming and J lost 0 bases; unmatched junction nucleotides: 5. This CDR3 is 17 amino acids long. Germline V lookup: CDR1 SGDLS, CDR2 YYNGEE. Looking up the rest from reference TRBV9 and TRBJ2-1 gives the full variable domain: DSGVTQTPKHLITATGQRVTLRCSPRSGDLSVYWYQQSLDQGLQFLIQYYNGEERAKGNILERFSAQQFPDLHSELNLSSLELGDSALYFCASSVAQGLVSYNEQFFGPGTRLTVL.

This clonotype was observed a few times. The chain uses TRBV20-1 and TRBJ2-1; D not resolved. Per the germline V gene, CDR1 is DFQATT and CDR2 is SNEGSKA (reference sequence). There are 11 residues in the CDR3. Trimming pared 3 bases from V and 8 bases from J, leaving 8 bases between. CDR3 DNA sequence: TGCAGTGCTAGGGCGATCGATGAGCAGTTCTTC. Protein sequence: CSARAIDEQFF.

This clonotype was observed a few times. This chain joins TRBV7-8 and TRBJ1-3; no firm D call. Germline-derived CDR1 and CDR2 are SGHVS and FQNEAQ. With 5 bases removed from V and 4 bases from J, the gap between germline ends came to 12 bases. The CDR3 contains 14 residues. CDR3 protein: CASSPLTHGNTIYF. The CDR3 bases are TGTGCCAGCAGCCCGCTGACACACGGAAACACCATATATTTT.

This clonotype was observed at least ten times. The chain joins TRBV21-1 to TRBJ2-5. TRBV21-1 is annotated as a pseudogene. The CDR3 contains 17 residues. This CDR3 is CASTTQNQAENQETQYF. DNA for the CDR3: TGTGCCAGCACCACCCAGAACCAAGCCGAGAACCAAGAGACCCAGTACTTC.

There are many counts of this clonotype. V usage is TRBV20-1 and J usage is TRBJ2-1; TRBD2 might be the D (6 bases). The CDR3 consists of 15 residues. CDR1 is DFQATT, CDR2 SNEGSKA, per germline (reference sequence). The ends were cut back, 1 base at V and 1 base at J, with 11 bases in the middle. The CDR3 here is CSARAREFSYNEQFF. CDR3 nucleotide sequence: TGCAGTGCTAGAGCCCGGGAGTTTTCCTACAATGAGCAGTTCTTC.

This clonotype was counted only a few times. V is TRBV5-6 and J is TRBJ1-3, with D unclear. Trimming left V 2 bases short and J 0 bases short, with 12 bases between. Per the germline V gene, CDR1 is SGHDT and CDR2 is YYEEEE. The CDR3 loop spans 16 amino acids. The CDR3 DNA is TGTGCCAGCAGCTTTTTGGCCAGCTTCTCTGGAAACACCATATATTTT. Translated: CASSFLASFSGNTIYF.

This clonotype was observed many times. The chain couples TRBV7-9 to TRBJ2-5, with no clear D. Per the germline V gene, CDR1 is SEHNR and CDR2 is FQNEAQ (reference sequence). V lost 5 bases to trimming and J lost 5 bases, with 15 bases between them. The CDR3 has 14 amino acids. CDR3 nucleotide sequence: TGTGCCAGCAGCCCTCGACTGACTGCGGAGACCCAGTACTTC. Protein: CASSPRLTAETQYF.

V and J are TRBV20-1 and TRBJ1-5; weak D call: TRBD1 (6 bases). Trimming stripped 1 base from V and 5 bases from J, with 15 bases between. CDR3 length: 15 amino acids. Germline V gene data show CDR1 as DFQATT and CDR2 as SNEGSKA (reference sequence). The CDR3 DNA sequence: TGCAGTGCTAGAGGGTCGAGGGGGGGTCATCAGCCCCAGCATTTT. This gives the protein CSARGSRGGHQPQHF.

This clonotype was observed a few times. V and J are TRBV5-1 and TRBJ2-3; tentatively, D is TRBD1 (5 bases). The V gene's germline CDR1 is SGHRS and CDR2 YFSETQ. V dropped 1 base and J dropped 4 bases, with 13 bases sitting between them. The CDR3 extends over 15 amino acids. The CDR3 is CASSLSLGVPDTQYF. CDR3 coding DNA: TGCGCCAGCAGCTTGAGTTTAGGGGTCCCAGATACGCAGTATTTT.

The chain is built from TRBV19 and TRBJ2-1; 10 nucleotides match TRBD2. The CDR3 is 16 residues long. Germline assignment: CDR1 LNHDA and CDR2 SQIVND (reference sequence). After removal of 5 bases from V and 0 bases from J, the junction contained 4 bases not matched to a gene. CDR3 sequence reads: CASSLRTSGSYNEQFF. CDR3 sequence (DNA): TGTGCCAGTAGTCTCCGGACTAGCGGCTCCTACAATGAGCAGTTCTTC.

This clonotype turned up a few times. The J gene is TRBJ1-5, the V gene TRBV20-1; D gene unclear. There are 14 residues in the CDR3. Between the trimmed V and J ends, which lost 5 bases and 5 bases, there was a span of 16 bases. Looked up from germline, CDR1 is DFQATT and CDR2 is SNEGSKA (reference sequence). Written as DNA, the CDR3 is TGCAGTGCTTCAACAAACAGACCCCATCAGCCCCAGCATTTT. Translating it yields CSASTNRPHQPQHF.

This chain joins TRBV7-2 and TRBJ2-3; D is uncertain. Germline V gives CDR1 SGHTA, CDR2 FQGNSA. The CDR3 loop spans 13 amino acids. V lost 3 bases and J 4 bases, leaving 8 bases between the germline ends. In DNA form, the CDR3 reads TGTGCCAGCAGCTTCGCAGTTGCAGATACGCAGTATTTT. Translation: CASSFAVADTQYF.

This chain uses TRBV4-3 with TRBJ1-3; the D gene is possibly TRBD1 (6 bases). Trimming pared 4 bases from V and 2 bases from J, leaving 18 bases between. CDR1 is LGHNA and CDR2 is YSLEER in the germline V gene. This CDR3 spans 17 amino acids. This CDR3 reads CASSPSAQGNTGNTIYF. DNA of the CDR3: TGCGCCAGCAGCCCCAGCGCCCAGGGGAACACTGGAAACACCATATATTTT.